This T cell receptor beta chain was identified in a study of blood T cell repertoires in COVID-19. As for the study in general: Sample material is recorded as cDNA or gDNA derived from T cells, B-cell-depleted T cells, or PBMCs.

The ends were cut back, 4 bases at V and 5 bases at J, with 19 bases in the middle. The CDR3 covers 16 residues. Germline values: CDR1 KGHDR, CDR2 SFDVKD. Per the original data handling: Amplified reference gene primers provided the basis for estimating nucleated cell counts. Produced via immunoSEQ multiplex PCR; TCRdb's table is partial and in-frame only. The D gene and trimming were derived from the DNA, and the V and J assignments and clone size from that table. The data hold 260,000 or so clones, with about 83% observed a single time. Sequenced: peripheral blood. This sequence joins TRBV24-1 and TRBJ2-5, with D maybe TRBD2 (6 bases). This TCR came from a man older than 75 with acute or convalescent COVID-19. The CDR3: CATSDPGAGSGETQYF. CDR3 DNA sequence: TGTGCCACCAGTGACCCCGGGGCTGGTAGCGGTGAGACCCAGTACTTC.